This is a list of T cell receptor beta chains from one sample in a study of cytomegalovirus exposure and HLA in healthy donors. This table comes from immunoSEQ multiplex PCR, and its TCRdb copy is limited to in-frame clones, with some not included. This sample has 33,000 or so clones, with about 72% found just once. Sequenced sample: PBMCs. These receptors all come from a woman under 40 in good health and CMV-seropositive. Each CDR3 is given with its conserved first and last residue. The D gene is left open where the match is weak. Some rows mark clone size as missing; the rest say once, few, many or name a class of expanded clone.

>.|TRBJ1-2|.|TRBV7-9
TGTGCCAGCAGCTTAGGCCAGAGCAACTATGGCTACCCCTTC
CASSLGQSNYGYPF
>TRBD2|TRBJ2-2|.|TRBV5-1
TGCGCCAGTATGGAGGCCGGGACTAGCGGGACTATATACACCGGGGAGCTGTTTTTT
CASMEAGTSGTIYTGELFF
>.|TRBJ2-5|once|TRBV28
TGTGCCAGCAGTTTATATTACAGGGTAGGGGTCCAAGAGACCCAGTACTTC
CASSLYYRVGVQETQYF
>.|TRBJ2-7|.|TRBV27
TGTGCCAGCAGTTTATCGCGGCCGGAAGTCCACTACGAGCAGTACTTC
CASSLSRPEVHYEQYF
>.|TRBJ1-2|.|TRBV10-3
TGTGCCATCAGTGAAAGGCTGGAGGGCTACACCTTC
CAISERLEGYTF
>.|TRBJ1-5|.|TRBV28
TGTGCCAGCAGTTTGGAGGGGAATGGCAATCAGCCCCAGCATTTT
CASSLEGNGNQPQHF
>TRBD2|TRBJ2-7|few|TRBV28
TGTGCCAGCAGTTCGCTAGCGGGGGCCTACGAGCAGTACTTC
CASSSLAGAYEQYF
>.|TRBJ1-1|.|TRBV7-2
TGTGCCAGCAGCCTAAGGCAGGTCCGCACTGAAGCTTTCTTT
CASSLRQVRTEAFF
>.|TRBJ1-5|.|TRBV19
TGTGCCAGTAGTATAGATTCGGGTCGTAATCAGCCCCAGCATTTT
CASSIDSGRNQPQHF
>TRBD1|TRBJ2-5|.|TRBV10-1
TGCGCCAGCAGTGATGGAGGGACGACAGGGGGTCGGGAGACCCAGTACTTC
CASSDGGTTGGRETQYF
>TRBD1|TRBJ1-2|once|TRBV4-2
TGTGCCAGCAGCCGGCCGGGACAGGACTATGGCTACACCTTC
CASSRPGQDYGYTF
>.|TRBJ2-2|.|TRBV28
TGTGCCAGCAGTTTCCCTCTTAGTAACACCGGGGAGCTGTTTTTT
CASSFPLSNTGELFF
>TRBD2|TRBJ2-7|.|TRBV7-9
TGTGCCAGCAGCCAAGCCAGTAGCGGGAGGGCCCACGAGCAGTACTTC
CASSQASSGRAHEQYF
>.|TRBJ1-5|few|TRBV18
TGTGCCAGCTCACCACAGGGGCGAAACAATCAGCCCCAGCATTTT
CASSPQGRNNQPQHF
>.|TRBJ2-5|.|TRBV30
TGTGCCTGGAGTGGGACACTTCAAGAGACCCAGTACTTC
CAWSGTLQETQYF
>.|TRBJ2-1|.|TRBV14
TGTGCCAGCAGCCACCAAGTTGTAGGGAGGGAGCAGTTCTTC
CASSHQVVGREQFF
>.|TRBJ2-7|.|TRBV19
TGTGCCAGTAGTATAGATGCGGGTGAGCAGTACTTC
CASSIDAGEQYF
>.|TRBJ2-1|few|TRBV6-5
TGTGCCAGCAGAACTATCCGGGGGGAGCAGTTCTTC
CASRTIRGEQFF
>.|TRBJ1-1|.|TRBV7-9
TGTGCCAGCAGCCCCGGACAGCTACACACTGAAGCTTTCTTT
CASSPGQLHTEAFF